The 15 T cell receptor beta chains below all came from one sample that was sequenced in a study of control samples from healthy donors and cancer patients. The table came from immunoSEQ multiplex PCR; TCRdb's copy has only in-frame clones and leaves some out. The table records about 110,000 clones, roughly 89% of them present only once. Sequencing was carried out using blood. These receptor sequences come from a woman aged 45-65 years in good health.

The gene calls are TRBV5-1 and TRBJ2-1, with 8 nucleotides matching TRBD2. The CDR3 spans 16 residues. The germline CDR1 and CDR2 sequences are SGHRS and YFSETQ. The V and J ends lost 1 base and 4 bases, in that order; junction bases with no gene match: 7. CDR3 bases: TGCGCCAGCAGCTTGAACCTAGCGGGCCAGTACAATGAGCAGTTCTTC. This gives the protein CASSLNLAGQYNEQFF.

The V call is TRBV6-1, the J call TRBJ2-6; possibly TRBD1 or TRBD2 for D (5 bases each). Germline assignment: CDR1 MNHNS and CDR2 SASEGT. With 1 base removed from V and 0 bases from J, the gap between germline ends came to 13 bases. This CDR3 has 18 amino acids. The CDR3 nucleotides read TGTGCCAGCAGTGAAGTTTTGGGACCGAGCTCTGGGGCCAACGTCCTGACTTTC. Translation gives CASSEVLGPSSGANVLTF.

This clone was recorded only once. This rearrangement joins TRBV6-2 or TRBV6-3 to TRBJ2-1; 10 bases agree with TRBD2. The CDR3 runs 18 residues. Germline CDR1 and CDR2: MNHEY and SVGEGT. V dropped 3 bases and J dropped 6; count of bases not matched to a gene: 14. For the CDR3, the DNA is TGTGCCAGCAGTTATGGTTCAGAGCTAGCGGGAGTTGGCAATGAGCAGTTCTTC. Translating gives CASSYGSELAGVGNEQFF.

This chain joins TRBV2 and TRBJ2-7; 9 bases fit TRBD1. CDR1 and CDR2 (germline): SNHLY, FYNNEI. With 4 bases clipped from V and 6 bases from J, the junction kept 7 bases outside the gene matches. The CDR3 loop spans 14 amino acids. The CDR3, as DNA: TGTGCCAGCAGTGCGGCCGGACAGGGGTTCGAGCAGTACTTC. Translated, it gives CASSAAGQGFEQYF.

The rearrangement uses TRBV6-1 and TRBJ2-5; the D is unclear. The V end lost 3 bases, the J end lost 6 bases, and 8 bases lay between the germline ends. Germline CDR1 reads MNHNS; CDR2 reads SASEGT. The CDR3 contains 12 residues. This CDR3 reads CASSEQRKTQYF. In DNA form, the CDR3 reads TGTGCCAGCAGTGAGCAGCGAAAGACCCAGTACTTC.

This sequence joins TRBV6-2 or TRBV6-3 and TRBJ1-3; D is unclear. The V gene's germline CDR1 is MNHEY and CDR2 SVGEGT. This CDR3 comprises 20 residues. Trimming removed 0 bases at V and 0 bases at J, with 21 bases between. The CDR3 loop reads CASSYSIFPGRPTSGNTIYF. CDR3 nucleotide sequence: TGTGCCAGCAGTTACTCGATCTTCCCCGGCAGGCCGACCTCTGGAAACACCATATATTTT.

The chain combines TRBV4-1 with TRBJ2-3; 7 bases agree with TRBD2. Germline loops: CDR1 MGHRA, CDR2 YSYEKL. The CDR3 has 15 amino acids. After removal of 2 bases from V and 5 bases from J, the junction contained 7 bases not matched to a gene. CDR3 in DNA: TGCGCCAGCAGCCAAACCGGACTAGGAAGAGATACGCAGTATTTT. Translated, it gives CASSQTGLGRDTQYF.

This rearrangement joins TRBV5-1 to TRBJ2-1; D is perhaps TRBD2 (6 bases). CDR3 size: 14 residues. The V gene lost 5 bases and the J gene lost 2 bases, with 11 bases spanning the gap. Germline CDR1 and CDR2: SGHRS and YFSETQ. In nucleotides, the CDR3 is TGCGCCAGCAGGATAGCGGAAACCTACAATGAGCAGTTCTTC. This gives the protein CASRIAETYNEQFF.

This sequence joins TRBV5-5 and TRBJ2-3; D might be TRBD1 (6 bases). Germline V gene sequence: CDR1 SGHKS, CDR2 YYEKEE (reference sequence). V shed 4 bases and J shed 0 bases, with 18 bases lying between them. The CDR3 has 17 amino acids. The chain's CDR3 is CASSLTLTGPSTDTQYF. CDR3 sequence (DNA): TGTGCCAGCAGCCTCACCTTGACAGGACCTAGCACAGATACGCAGTATTTT.

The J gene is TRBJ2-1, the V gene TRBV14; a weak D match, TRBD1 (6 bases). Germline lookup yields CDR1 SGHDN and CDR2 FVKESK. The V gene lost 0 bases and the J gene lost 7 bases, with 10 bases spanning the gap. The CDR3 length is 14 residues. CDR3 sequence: CASSQDRTVNEQFF. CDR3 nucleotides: TGTGCCAGCAGCCAAGACCGGACAGTAAATGAGCAGTTCTTC. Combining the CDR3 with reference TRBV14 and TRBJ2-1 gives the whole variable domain EAGVTQFPSHSVIEKGQTVTLRCDPISGHDNLYWYRRVMGKEIKFLLHFVKESKQDESGMPNNRFLAERTGGTYSTLKVQPAELEDSGVYFCASSQDRTVNEQFFGPGTRLTVL.

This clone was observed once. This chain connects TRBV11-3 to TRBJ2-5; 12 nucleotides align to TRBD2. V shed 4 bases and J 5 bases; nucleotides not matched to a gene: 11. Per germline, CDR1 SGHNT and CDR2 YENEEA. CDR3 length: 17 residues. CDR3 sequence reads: CASSSPTSGGHPETQYF. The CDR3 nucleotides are TGTGCCAGCAGCTCCCCGACTAGCGGGGGCCACCCGGAGACCCAGTACTTC.

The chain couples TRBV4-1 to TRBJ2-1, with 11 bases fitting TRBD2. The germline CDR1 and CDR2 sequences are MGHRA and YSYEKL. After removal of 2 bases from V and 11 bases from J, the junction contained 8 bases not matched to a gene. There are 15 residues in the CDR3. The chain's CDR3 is CASSQLTGTSGQQFF. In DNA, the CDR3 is TGCGCCAGCAGCCAATTAACCGGGACTAGCGGCCAGCAGTTCTTC.

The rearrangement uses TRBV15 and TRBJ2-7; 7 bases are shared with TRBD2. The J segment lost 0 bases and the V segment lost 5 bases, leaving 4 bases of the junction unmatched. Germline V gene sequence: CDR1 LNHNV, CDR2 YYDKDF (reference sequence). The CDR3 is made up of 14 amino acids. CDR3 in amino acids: CATSGAGSSYEQYV. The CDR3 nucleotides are TGTGCCACCAGCGGAGCGGGAAGCTCCTACGAGCAGTACGTC.

CDR3 coding DNA: TGTGCCAGTAGTATACTGGGACAGGGGAGAGAGGAGCAGTACTTC. Translated: CASSILGQGREEQYF. The rearrangement links TRBV19 to TRBJ2-7; the match to TRBD1 covers 10 bases. V lost 2 bases to trimming and J lost 7 bases; unmatched junction nucleotides: 8. Germline CDR1 LNHDA, CDR2 SQIVND (reference sequence). The CDR3 is 15 amino acids.

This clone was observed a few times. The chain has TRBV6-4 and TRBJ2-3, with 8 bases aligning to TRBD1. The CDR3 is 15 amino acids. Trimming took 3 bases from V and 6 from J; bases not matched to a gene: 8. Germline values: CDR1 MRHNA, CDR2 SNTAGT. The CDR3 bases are TGTGCCAGCAGTGATCGGACAGGGTCGTGGGATACGCAGTATTTT. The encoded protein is CASSDRTGSWDTQYF.